The 22 T cell receptor delta chains below were found in one sample sequenced in a study of gamma-delta chains in newborns, infants, children. TCRdb applied CATT to the reads for clone calling. The repertoire holds about 5,700 delta-chain clones, with roughly 0.41% as singletons. Sequenced sample: blood. Receptor source: a child who was a newborn, infant or young child, either healthy, febrile or measles-vaccinated (not recorded which).

This clone has a handful of counts. The TCRdb protein, from a much larger clone, departs from this DNA's translation at residue 17, likely by read error; the protein shown derives from the DNA. The chain recombines TRDV2 with TRDJ3; 12 nucleotides match TRDD3. Germline V lookup: CDR1 GEAIGNYY, CDR2 EKD. This CDR3 is 19 amino acids long. The CDR3 nucleotides are TGTGCCTGTGACGTACTGGGGGATACAAGCTCCTGGGACACCCGACAGGTGTTTTTC. This encodes CACDVLGDTSSWDTRQVFF.

On this clone itself: TCRdb has a much larger clone's protein, which differs at residue 10 from the translation of this DNA, likely because of a read error; what is shown is the protein translated from the DNA. The chain links TRDV2 to TRDJ3; 9 bases map to TRDD3. V gave up 3 bases and J gave up 0 bases; unmatched junction bases: 8. This CDR3 comprises 19 residues. Germline V gene sequence: CDR1 GEAIGNYY, CDR2 EKD. CDR3 sequence reads: CACDPVLGENSWDTRQMFF. For the CDR3, the DNA is TGTGCCTGTGACCCCGTACTGGGGGAGAACTCCTGGGACACCCGACAGATGTTTTTC.

In regard to this clone: TCRdb has a much larger clone's protein, which differs at residue 7 from the translation of this DNA, likely because of a read error; what is shown is the protein translated from the DNA. The chain links TRDV2 to TRDJ3, with a tentative D call TRDD3 (6 bases). Deletions cut 3 bases from V and 2 bases from J, with 16 bases between. The germline V gene encodes CDR1 GEAIGNYY and CDR2 EKD. The CDR3 runs 18 residues. The CDR3 spells CACDHWEIRTWDTRQMFF. The CDR3, as DNA: TGTGCCTGTGACCACTGGGAGATACGCACCTGGGACACCCGACAGATGTTTTTC.

This clone appeared a few times. The protein given by TCRdb reflects a much larger clone and differs at residue 3 from this DNA's translation, likely from a read error; the protein shown is the DNA's translation. V gene TRDV2 combines with J gene TRDJ3, with D maybe TRDD3 (5 bases). CDR1 and CDR2 (germline): GEAIGNYY, EKD. This CDR3 region has 17 residues. In DNA, the CDR3 is TGTGCCCGTGACACCTGGGCTTCCTCCTGGGACACCCGACAGATGTTTTTC. Encoded protein: CARDTWASSWDTRQMFF.

Comment on this clone: A far larger clone is a single base away, which makes a read error likely. The gene calls are TRDV2 and TRDJ3; 8 nucleotides agree with TRDD3. Germline V lookup: CDR1 GEAIGNYY, CDR2 EKD. The CDR3 is 20 residues long. The chain's CDR3 is CACDTVDWGFSSWDTRRMFF. Written as DNA, the CDR3 is TGTGCCTGTGACACCGTTGACTGGGGGTTCAGCTCCTGGGACACCCGACGGATGTTTTTC.

A remark on this clone: TCRdb's listed protein matches a much larger clone and diverges from this DNA's translation at residue 12, likely through a read error; the protein shown comes from the DNA. The CDR3 region is CACDTADVQSSCDTRQMFF. CDR3 coding DNA: TGTGCCTGTGACACCGCGGATGTTCAGAGCTCCTGTGACACCCGACAGATGTTTTTC. This sequence joins TRDV2 and TRDJ3; D remains ambiguous. The germline CDR1 and CDR2 sequences are GEAIGNYY and EKD. This CDR3 is 19 amino acids long.

As to this clone: This DNA's translation and the protein TCRdb lists, from a much larger clone, do not match at residue 4, likely due to a read error; the protein shown is translated from the DNA. The rearrangement joins TRDV2 to TRDJ3, with TRDD3 matching over 12 bases. Germline V lookup: CDR1 GEAIGNYY, CDR2 EKD. After removal of 5 bases from V and 0 bases from J, the junction contained 7 bases not matched to a gene. The length of the CDR3 is 19 residues. CDR3 coding DNA: TGTGCCTGTGGCCCACTGGGGGATACTGGCTCCTGGGACACCCGACAGATGTTTTTC. Protein: CACGPLGDTGSWDTRQMFF.

This clone turned up a few times. The protein given by TCRdb reflects a much larger clone and differs at residue 10 from this DNA's translation, likely from a read error; the protein shown is the DNA's translation. The chain has TRDV2 and TRDJ2; TRDD3 aligns across 9 bases. The CDR3 loop spans 16 amino acids. Per the germline V gene, CDR1 is GEAIGNYY and CDR2 is EKD. V was clipped by 2 bases and J by 4 bases; unmatched bases: 7. CDR3 region: CACDKTGGASTAQLFF. The CDR3 DNA is TGTGCCTGTGACAAAACTGGGGGAGCTTCGACAGCACAACTCTTCTTT.

This clone was counted at least ten times. A single base separates this from a much larger clone, so it may be a read error. DNA of the CDR3: TGTGCCTGTGACCCCGCACTGGGGGAGAGCTCCTGGGACACCCGACAGATGTTTTTC. It encodes CACDPALGESSWDTRQMFF. This chain links TRDV2 with TRDJ3; 9 nucleotides line up with TRDD3. V gave up 3 bases and J gave up 0 bases; unmatched junction bases: 8. This CDR3 comprises 19 residues. Germline assignment: CDR1 GEAIGNYY and CDR2 EKD.

V and J are TRDV2 and TRDJ3; 8 bases map to TRDD3. V dropped 3 bases and J dropped 0; count of bases not matched to a gene: 9. CDR1 GEAIGNYY and CDR2 EKD come from the germline V gene. The CDR3 has 19 amino acids. CDR3 bases: TGTGCCTGTGACCCTGCCTTACTGGGGGGCTCCTGGGACACCCGACAGATGTTTTTC. Protein sequence: CACDPALLGGSWDTRQMFF.

This clone was counted between two and nine times. TCRdb records a much larger clone's protein for this DNA, with a difference at residue 9 that likely arises from a read error; the protein given is the translation of the DNA. V and J are TRDV2 and TRDJ3; D not resolved. This CDR3 region has 19 residues. Between the trimmed V and J ends, which lost 0 bases and 6 bases, there was a span of 20 bases. CDR1 and CDR2 (germline): GEAIGNYY, EKD. Written as DNA, the CDR3 is TGTGCCTGTGACACCGTGGATCCGCCTAGAAGGAAGGACACCCGACAGATGTTTTTC. Amino acid sequence: CACDTVDPPRRKDTRQMFF.

Comment on this clone: A single base separates this from a much larger clone, so it may be a read error. The chain links TRDV2 to TRDJ3, with D unresolved. The CDR3 sequence is 20 residues long. CDR1 GEAIGNYY and CDR2 EKD come from the germline V gene. The CDR3 is CASDALRQDDYSWDTRQMFF. The CDR3, as DNA: TGTGCCAGTGACGCGCTTAGGCAGGATGATTACTCCTGGGACACCCGACAGATGTTTTTC.

This clone was observed a handful of times. The TCRdb protein, from a much larger clone, departs from this DNA's translation at residue 12, likely by read error; the protein shown derives from the DNA. This CDR3 is CACDTGGWQSWGTRQMFF. For the CDR3, the DNA is TGTGCCTGTGACACTGGGGGATGGCAATCCTGGGGCACCCGACAGATGTTTTTC. This chain connects TRDV2 to TRDJ3; TRDD3 agrees at 8 bases. The CDR3 contains 18 residues. Germline loops: CDR1 GEAIGNYY, CDR2 EKD.

Concerning this clone: This likely stems from a read error, as it lies one base from a far larger clone. The V call is TRDV2, the J call TRDJ3; 10 nucleotides line up with TRDD3. With 4 bases clipped from V and 2 bases from J, the junction kept 13 bases outside the gene matches. The CDR3 length is 20 residues. Germline V gene lookup returns CDR1 GEAIGNYY and CDR2 EKD. The CDR3 nucleotides read TGTGCCTGTGATTACTCTACTGGGGGATTTAGCCCCTGGGACACCCGACAGATGTTTTTC. Translated, it gives CACDYSTGGFSPWDTRQMFF.

This clone was observed a few times. Just one base apart from a much larger clone, this may be a read error. This sample includes further DNA sequences coding for the same CDR3. The CDR3 reads CACDILGDIGLTAQLFF. The CDR3 nucleotides read TGTGCCTGTGACATACTGGGGGATATTGGATTGACAGCACAACTCTTCTTT. The genes are TRDV2 and TRDJ2; TRDD3 matches 11 bases. The germline CDR1 and CDR2 sequences are GEAIGNYY and EKD. There are 17 residues in the CDR3. Unmatched junction bases numbered 6, after V lost 2 bases and J lost 2 bases.

This clone was recorded a few times. This likely reflects a read error, since a far larger clone is one base away. This specimen includes other DNA sequences encoding the same CDR3. The chain couples TRDV2 to TRDJ3; 8 bases agree with TRDD3. The trim removed 0 bases at V and 0 bases at J, leaving 3 bases unmatched. This CDR3 contains 18 residues. Germline V CDR1 and CDR2: GEAIGNYY, EKD. For the CDR3, the DNA is TGTGCCTGTGACACCGTGCTGGGGGACTCCTGGGACACCCGACAGATGTTTTTC. It encodes CACDTVLGDSWDTRQMFF.

In this sample, this clone is medium-sized (0.01 to 0.1%). The chain has TRDV2 and TRDJ1, with 13 positions matching TRDD3. The CDR3 covers 20 residues. Looked up from germline, CDR1 is GEAIGNYY and CDR2 is EKD. Trimming removed 0 bases from V and 1 base from J; junction bases left unmatched: 13. The CDR3 region is CACDTVADWGIRVVTDKLIF. CDR3 in DNA: TGTGCCTGTGACACCGTCGCGGACTGGGGGATACGGGTGGTCACCGATAAACTCATCTTT.

This clone appeared a few times. This likely stems from a read error, as it lies one base from a far larger clone. The genes are TRDV2 and TRDJ3, with 12 bases lining up with TRDD3. CDR1 is GEAIGNYY, CDR2 EKD, per germline. CDR3 length: 19 amino acids. The V segment lost 3 bases and the J segment 2 bases; nucleotides outside the gene matches: 7. The CDR3 spells CACDSYWGILPWDTRQMFF. In DNA form, the CDR3 reads TGTGCCTGTGACTCCTACTGGGGGATACTTCCCTGGGACACCCGACAGATGTTTTTC.

Details on this clone: A much more abundant neighbour one base away suggests this may be a read error. Additional DNA sequences in this sample encode the identical CDR3. The chain combines TRDV2 with TRDJ3; 9 nucleotides match TRDD3. The CDR3 sequence is 20 residues long. The germline CDR1 and CDR2 sequences are GEAIGNYY and EKD. CDR3: CACDTPTGGASSWDTRQMFF. CDR3 nucleotides: TGTGCCTGCGACACCCCAACTGGGGGAGCCAGCTCCTGGGACACCCGACAGATGTTTTTC.

There are a few counts of this clone. The protein in TCRdb stems from a much larger clone and differs at residue 11 from this DNA's translation, likely a read error; here the protein is translated from the DNA. The V gene is TRDV2, the J gene TRDJ3; TRDD3 aligns across 11 bases. CDR3 length: 19 residues. Germline V gene data show CDR1 as GEAIGNYY and CDR2 as EKD. V gave up 1 base and J gave up 2 bases; unmatched junction bases: 6. This chain's CDR3 is CACDTLGDRSPWDTRQMFF. For the CDR3, the DNA is TGTGCCTGTGACACACTGGGGGATAGAAGTCCCTGGGACACCCGACAGATGTTTTTC.

This clone was picked up a small number of times. A much larger clone differs from this one at a single base, so this may be a read error. Other DNA sequences in the sample encode the same CDR3. The chain links TRAV29/DV5 to TRDJ1, with 8 bases fitting TRDD3. Looked up from germline, CDR1 is NSMFDY and CDR2 is ISSIKDK. The V gene end was trimmed by 1 base and the J gene end by 7 bases; junction bases not matched to a gene: 12. There are 15 residues in the CDR3. CDR3 sequence (DNA): TGTGCAGCAAGCCCCCCTACCGGGGGATATGGTAAACTCATCTTT. Translation gives CAASPPTGGYGKLIF.

This clone appeared a few times. A much larger clone lies a single base off, so this may be a read error. The same CDR3 can be traced to other DNA sequences in this sample. The chain recombines TRDV2 with TRDJ3; D uncertain. From germline, CDR1 is GEAIGNYY and CDR2 EKD. Trimming removed 7 bases from V and 0 bases from J, with 24 bases in between. The length of the CDR3 is 20 residues. CDR3 sequence reads: CACDALRQDDYSWDTRQMFF. CDR3 nucleotides: TGTGCCTGCGACGCGCTTAGGCAGGATGATTACTCCTGGGACACCCGACAGATGTTTTTC.